One sample yielded the 19 T cell receptor beta chains listed below, sequenced in a study of a mutant IDH1 vaccine in newly diagnosed glioma. Documented time point: baseline, week 1 (first vaccination visit). The treatment here: pre-vaccination baseline after standard-of-care therapy. Some clones are missing from TCRdb's copy, which holds only in-frame ones; the method was immunoSEQ multiplex PCR. Counted here are some 67,000 clones, around 83% occurring once; the ten biggest clones make up about 4.8%. This specimen consisted of peripheral blood mononuclear cells (PBMCs), obtained from a glioma patient treated with radiotherapy, temozolomide or both. The receptors originated from a woman younger than 35 with glioma. Some clones in this sample may be carry-over from other donors' samples.

The chain recombines TRBV6-1 with TRBJ1-4; D not certain. V gave up 4 bases and J gave up 8 bases, with 23 bases separating them. The CDR3 has 17 amino acids. From germline, CDR1 is MNHNS and CDR2 SASEGT. CDR3 protein: CASSVTSTAITREKLFF. The CDR3 nucleotides are TGTGCCAGCAGTGTCACCTCTACGGCAATAACAAGGGAAAAACTGTTTTTT.

The V and J genes are TRBV6-6 and TRBJ1-2; a weak D match, TRBD1 (6 bases). Germline CDR1 is MNHNY and CDR2 is SVGAGI (reference sequence). This CDR3 is built from 15 residues. Deletions cut 6 bases from V and 0 bases from J, with 14 bases between. The CDR3: CASRARTATNYGYTF. The CDR3 bases are TGTGCCAGCAGAGCTCGGACAGCAACTAACTATGGCTACACCTTC.

The chain joins TRBV6-1 to TRBJ1-1, with a possible D match to TRBD1 (5 bases). Germline assignment: CDR1 MNHNS and CDR2 SASEGT. V was shortened by 1 base and J by 0 bases, with 12 bases between the two germline ends. The CDR3 is made up of 16 amino acids. This CDR3 is CASSEDVGLLNTEAFF. CDR3 DNA sequence: TGTGCCAGCAGTGAAGACGTGGGACTGCTGAACACTGAAGCTTTCTTT.

As DNA, the CDR3 is TGTGCCAGCAGCCAAGAAGTTCGGACTCAAACCGGGGAGCTGTTTTTT. Encoded protein: CASSQEVRTQTGELFF. This chain joins TRBV4-2 and TRBJ2-2; a weak D match, TRBD2 (5 bases). Trimming pared 0 bases from V and 5 bases from J, leaving 13 bases between. Germline lookup yields CDR1 LGHNA and CDR2 YNFKEQ. The CDR3 contains 16 residues.

This rearrangement joins TRBV5-6 to TRBJ2-7, with 8 positions matching TRBD2. Germline values: CDR1 SGHDT, CDR2 YYEEEE. Losses at the gene ends were 4 bases for V and 3 bases for J; bases not matched to a gene: 6. The CDR3 contains 14 residues. DNA for the CDR3: TGTGCCAGCAGCCCGGGACTAGGCGGCTACGAGCAGTACTTC. This codes for CASSPGLGGYEQYF.

A few counts support this clone. The gene calls are TRBV29-1 and TRBJ2-3; D is undetermined. CDR1 and CDR2 (germline): SQVTM, ANQGSEA. This CDR3 contains 14 residues. V dropped 7 bases and J dropped 1 base, with 15 bases sitting between them. The CDR3 loop reads CSAQTRAGTDTQYF. The CDR3 DNA follows: TGCAGCGCTCAGACTCGGGCGGGCACAGATACGCAGTATTTT.

The CDR3: CASSAGLVGGNEQFF. Written as DNA, the CDR3 is TGTGCCAGCAGCGCCGGACTAGTGGGAGGCAATGAGCAGTTCTTC. This chain uses TRBV9 with TRBJ2-1, with TRBD2 matching over 7 bases. With V trimmed by 3 bases and J by 6 bases, 9 bases remained unmatched. Germline V gene data show CDR1 as SGDLS and CDR2 as YYNGEE. The CDR3 spans 15 residues. The full variable domain, in which reference TRBV9 and TRBJ2-1 provide the parts outside the CDR3, is DSGVTQTPKHLITATGQRVTLRCSPRSGDLSVYWYQQSLDQGLQFLIQYYNGEERAKGNILERFSAQQFPDLHSELNLSSLELGDSALYFCASSAGLVGGNEQFFGPGTRLTVL.

This chain uses TRBV4-1 with TRBJ2-7, with 7 positions matching TRBD1. CDR3 size: 15 residues. V was pared by 0 bases and J by 2 bases, with 4 bases of the junction left unmatched. CDR1 is MGHRA, CDR2 YSYEKL, per germline. The CDR3 sequence: CASSQDRGYPYEQYF. The CDR3 region has the DNA TGCGCCAGCAGCCAAGACAGGGGGTATCCCTACGAGCAGTACTTC.

This clone was counted a few times. The chain employs TRBV6-1 and TRBJ1-1, with D unresolved. Germline CDR1 is MNHNS and CDR2 is SASEGT. The CDR3 totals 14 residues. The V gene lost 2 bases and the J gene lost 1 base, with 8 bases spanning the gap. The CDR3 coding sequence is TGTGCCAGCAGTGAAAACACCGAGAACACTGAAGCTTTCTTT. This encodes CASSENTENTEAFF.

The gene calls are TRBV27 and TRBJ2-3; D not certain. Trimming left V 3 bases short and J 0 bases short, with 10 bases between. Per germline, CDR1 MNHEY and CDR2 SMNVEV (reference sequence). This CDR3 contains 15 residues. CDR3 DNA sequence: TGTGCCAGCAGTTTTGCGGCGCTTAGCACAGATACGCAGTATTTT. The encoded protein is CASSFAALSTDTQYF.

The chain links TRBV2 to TRBJ2-5; D gene unclear. Germline V gene sequence: CDR1 SNHLY, CDR2 FYNNEI. There are 14 residues in the CDR3. V was pared by 5 bases and J by 3 bases, with 13 bases between. The CDR3 here is CASSYDRGEETQYF. For the CDR3, the DNA is TGTGCCAGCAGTTACGACCGTGGGGAAGAGACCCAGTACTTC.

The rearrangement joins TRBV7-8 to TRBJ2-3; TRBD2 matches at 8 bases. V dropped 2 bases and J dropped 5; count of bases not matched to a gene: 9. Germline loops: CDR1 SGHVS, CDR2 FQNEAQ. CDR3 length: 16 amino acids. The CDR3 DNA follows: TGTGCCAGCAGCTTAAGTAACGGGGGGGTCAAAGATACGCAGTATTTT. It codes for CASSLSNGGVKDTQYF.

The chain has TRBV29-1 and TRBJ2-1, with 11 bases fitting TRBD1. Germline-derived CDR1 and CDR2 are SQVTM and ANQGSEA. V was clipped by 7 bases and J by 5 bases; unmatched bases: 7. This CDR3 contains 14 residues. CDR3 loop: CSAYRDRGNNEQFF. CDR3 sequence (DNA): TGCAGCGCATACCGGGACAGGGGGAACAATGAGCAGTTCTTC.

This clone has just a few counts. The chain employs TRBV7-2 and TRBJ1-5; possible D gene TRBD1, 6 bases. V gave up 2 bases and J gave up 4 bases, with 12 bases separating them. Germline V gene sequence: CDR1 SGHTA, CDR2 FQGNSA. The CDR3 has 15 residues. CDR3 DNA: TGTGCCAGCAGCTTATTAGGGGGGCTAAATCAGCCCCAGCATTTT. It codes for CASSLLGGLNQPQHF.

This chain links TRBV4-1 with TRBJ2-7; TRBD1 is a possible D gene (6 bases). Per germline, CDR1 MGHRA and CDR2 YSYEKL. The CDR3 totals 15 residues. The ends were cut back, 1 base at V and 2 bases at J, with 12 bases in the middle. CDR3 bases: TGCGCCAGCAGCCAAGGTGCAGGGGCGACCTACGAGCAGTACTTC. It is translated as CASSQGAGATYEQYF.

This chain links TRBV10-3 with TRBJ1-1; D might be TRBD1 (5 bases). Between the trimmed V and J ends, which lost 3 bases and 7 bases, there was a span of 15 bases. CDR1 ENHRY and CDR2 SYGVKD come from the germline V gene. CDR3 length: 14 amino acids. CDR3 nucleotide sequence: TGTGCCATCAGTGAAGGGAAGCGGGGGGGTGAAGCTTTCTTT. Its translation is CAISEGKRGGEAFF.

CDR3 sequence reads: CASSQPPGYEQYF. The CDR3 DNA reads TGCGCCAGCAGCCAACCCCCAGGGTACGAGCAGTACTTC. This chain links TRBV4-1 with TRBJ2-7; D is possibly TRBD1 (5 bases). Per the germline V gene, CDR1 is MGHRA and CDR2 is YSYEKL. This CDR3 comprises 13 residues. With 2 bases removed from V and 4 bases from J, the gap between germline ends came to 9 bases.

The V gene is TRBV30, the J gene TRBJ2-3, with 7 bases aligning to TRBD1. The trim removed 5 bases at V and 0 bases at J, leaving 5 bases unmatched. Germline CDR1 is GTSNPN and CDR2 is SVGIG (reference sequence). The CDR3 extends over 14 amino acids. Here the CDR3 DNA reads TGTGCCTGGGGTAAACAGGGGAGCACAGATACGCAGTATTTT. Translation: CAWGKQGSTDTQYF.

The V gene is TRBV30, the J gene TRBJ2-5; 7 bases are a match to TRBD2. Germline CDR1 reads GTSNPN; CDR2 reads SVGIG (reference sequence). The V gene end was trimmed by 1 base and the J gene end by 4 bases; junction bases not matched to a gene: 0. There are 12 residues in the CDR3. The CDR3, as DNA: TGTGCCTGGAGTGGCGGGGGAGAGACCCAGTACTTC. Protein product: CAWSGGGETQYF.